The entry below describes one TCR beta chain. Its antigen is not known. Since a much larger clone is just one base distant, this may be a read error. CDR3 size: 17 residues. From germline, CDR1 is SGHTA and CDR2 FQGNSA. In each sample, at least 7 million PBMCs were isolated. The data stem from a study of blood T cells in healthy people across ages. A second about 7 to 12 cycle PCR used barcoded and J-beta primers. A template-switch adaptor that had 12 random nucleotides put a tag on each cDNA molecule. TCRdb re-called the 5' RACE reads through MiXCR, storing one row per CDR3 protein. The sample yields more than 800,000 distinct CDR3 sequences, under 30% seen once. Study-level results: There was no known CMV status for donors, so expanded clonotype changes were possibly confounded.

The receptor was derived from a woman of 80 years or more in good health. The source material was blood. The V call is TRBV7-2, the J call TRBJ2-6, with a weak D call TRBD1 (5 bases). The CDR3 DNA follows: TGTGCCAGCAGGCAACAGGAGAGAAGCTCTGGGGCCAACGTCCGGACTTTC. This translates into CASRQQERSSGANVRTF.